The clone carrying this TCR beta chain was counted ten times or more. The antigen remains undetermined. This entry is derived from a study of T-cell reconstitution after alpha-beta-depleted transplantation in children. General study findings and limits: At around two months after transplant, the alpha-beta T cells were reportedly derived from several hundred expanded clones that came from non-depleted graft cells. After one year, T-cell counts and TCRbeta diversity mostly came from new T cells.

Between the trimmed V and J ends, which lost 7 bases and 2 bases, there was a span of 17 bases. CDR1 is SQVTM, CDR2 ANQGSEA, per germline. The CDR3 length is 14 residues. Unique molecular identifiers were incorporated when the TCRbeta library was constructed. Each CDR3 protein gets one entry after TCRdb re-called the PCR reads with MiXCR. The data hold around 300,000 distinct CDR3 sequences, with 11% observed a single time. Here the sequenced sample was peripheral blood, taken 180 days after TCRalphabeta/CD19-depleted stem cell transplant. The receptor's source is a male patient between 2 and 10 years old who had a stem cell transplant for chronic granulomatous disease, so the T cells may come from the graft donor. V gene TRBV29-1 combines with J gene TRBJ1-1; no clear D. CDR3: CSGYPLEDNTEAFF. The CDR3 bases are TGCAGCGGTTACCCCTTAGAAGACAACACTGAAGCTTTCTTT.